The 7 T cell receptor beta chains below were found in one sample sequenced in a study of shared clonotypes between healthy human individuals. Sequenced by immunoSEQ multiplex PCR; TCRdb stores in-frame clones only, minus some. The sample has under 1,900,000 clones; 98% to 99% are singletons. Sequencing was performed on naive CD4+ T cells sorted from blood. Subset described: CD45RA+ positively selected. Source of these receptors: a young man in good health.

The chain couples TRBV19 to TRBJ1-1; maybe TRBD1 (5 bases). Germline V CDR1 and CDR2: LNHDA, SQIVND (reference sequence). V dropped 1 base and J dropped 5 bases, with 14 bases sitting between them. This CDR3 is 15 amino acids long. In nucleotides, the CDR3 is TGTGCCAGTAGTATAGCCGCAGGGATTGGGACTGAAGCTTTCTTT. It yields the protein CASSIAAGIGTEAFF.

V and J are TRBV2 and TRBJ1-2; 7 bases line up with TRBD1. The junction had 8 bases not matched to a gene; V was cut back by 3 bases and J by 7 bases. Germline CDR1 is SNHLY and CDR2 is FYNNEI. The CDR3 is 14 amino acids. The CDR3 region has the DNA TGTGCCAGCAGTGAGGTAGGGGGCGCGAGTGGCTACACCTTC. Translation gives CASSEVGGASGYTF.

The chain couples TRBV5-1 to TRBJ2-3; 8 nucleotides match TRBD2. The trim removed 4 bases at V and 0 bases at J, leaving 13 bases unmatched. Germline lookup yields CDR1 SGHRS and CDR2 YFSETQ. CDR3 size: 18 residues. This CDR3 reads CASSRGDSGVTSTDTQYF. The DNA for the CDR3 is TGCGCCAGCAGCCGGGGGGATAGCGGGGTTACTAGCACAGATACGCAGTATTTT. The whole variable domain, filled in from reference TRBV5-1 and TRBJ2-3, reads KAGVTQTPRYLIKTRGQQVTLSCSPISGHRSVSWYQQTPGQGLQFLFEYFSETQRNKGNFPGRFSGRQFSNSRSEMNVSTLELGDSALYLCASSRGDSGVTSTDTQYFGPGTRLTVL.

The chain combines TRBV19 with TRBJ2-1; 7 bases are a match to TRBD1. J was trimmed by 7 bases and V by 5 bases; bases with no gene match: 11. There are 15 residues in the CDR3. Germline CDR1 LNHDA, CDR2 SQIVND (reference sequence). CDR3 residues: CASSPRQGWANEQFF. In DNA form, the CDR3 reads TGTGCCAGTAGTCCACGACAGGGATGGGCAAATGAGCAGTTCTTC.

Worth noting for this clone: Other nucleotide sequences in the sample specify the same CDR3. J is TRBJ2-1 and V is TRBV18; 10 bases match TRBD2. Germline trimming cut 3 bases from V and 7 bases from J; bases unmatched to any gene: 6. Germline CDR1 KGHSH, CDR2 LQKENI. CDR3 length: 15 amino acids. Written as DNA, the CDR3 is TGTGCCAGCTCACCCCTAGCGGGAGTGGGTAATGAGCAGTTCTTC. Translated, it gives CASSPLAGVGNEQFF. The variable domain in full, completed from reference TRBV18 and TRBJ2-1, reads NAGVMQNPRHLVRRRGQEARLRCSPMKGHSHVYWYRQLPEEGLKFMVYLQKENIIDESGMPKERFSAEFPKEGPSILRIQQVVRGDSAAYFCASSPLAGVGNEQFFGPGTRLTVL.

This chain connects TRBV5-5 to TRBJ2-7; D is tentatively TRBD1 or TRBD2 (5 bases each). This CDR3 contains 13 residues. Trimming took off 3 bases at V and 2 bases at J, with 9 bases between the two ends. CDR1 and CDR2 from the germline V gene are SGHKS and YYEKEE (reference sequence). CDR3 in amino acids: CASSSRGPYEQYF. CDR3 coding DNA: TGTGCCAGCAGCTCGAGGGGTCCCTACGAGCAGTACTTC.

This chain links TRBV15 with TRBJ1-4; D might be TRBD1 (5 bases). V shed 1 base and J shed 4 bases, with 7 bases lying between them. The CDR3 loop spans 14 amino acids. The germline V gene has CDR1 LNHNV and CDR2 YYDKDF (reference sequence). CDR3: CATSRGGDNEKLFF. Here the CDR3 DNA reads TGTGCCACCAGCAGAGGGGGGGATAATGAAAAACTGTTTTTT.